A selection of T cell receptor beta chains follows, all from one sample in a study of T cells in Graves' hyperthyroidism and ophthalmopathy. TCRdb fed the multiplex PCR reads into MiXCR, producing one record per CDR3 protein. The sample records approximately 530,000 distinct CDR3 sequences, approximately 15% being singletons. Sequenced: blood. These TCRs come from a woman aged 18-29 years with Graves' hyperthyroidism. CDR3s include the opening cysteine and the closing phenylalanine or tryptophan. The D gene is left open where the match is weak. Part of the rows lack a size; the others show once, few, many or a class for expanded clones.

d_call j_call v_call clone_size cdr3_aa cdr3_nt
TRBD1 TRBJ1-4 TRBV6-1 . CASRTGTATTNEKLFF TGTGCCAGCAGGACCGGGACAGCGACAACTAATGAAAAACTGTTTTTT
TRBD2 TRBJ2-5 TRBV20-1 many CSAPPGTSGSLKTQYF TGCAGTGCGCCACCTGGGACTAGCGGGAGTCTAAAGACCCAGTACTTC
TRBD2 TRBJ2-1 TRBV19 . CASSVSPASGRVNEQFF TGTGCCAGTAGTGTATCCCCGGCTAGCGGGAGGGTCAATGAGCAGTTCTTC
. TRBJ2-1 TRBV20-1 few CSAGGVSSYNEQFF TGCAGTGCGGGTGGAGTATCCTCCTACAATGAGCAGTTCTTC
. TRBJ2-5 TRBV6-5 . CASSYSPIPQETQYF TGTGCCAGCAGTTACTCCCCTATCCCCCAAGAGACCCAGTACTTC
TRBD2 TRBJ2-1 TRBV11-2 many CASSLNSGAYNEQFF TGTGCCAGCAGCTTAAACAGCGGGGCCTACAATGAGCAGTTCTTC
. TRBJ1-2 TRBV6-6 few CASSYSNRRVTNYGYTF TGTGCCAGCAGTTACTCGAATCGACGGGTTACTAACTATGGCTACACCTTC
. TRBJ2-2 TRBV6-5 few CASSYTAGSTGELFF TGTGCCAGCAGTTACACCGCGGGAAGCACCGGGGAGCTGTTTTTT
TRBD2 TRBJ2-3 TRBV24-1 . CATSDSLLAGGGTDTQYF TGTGCCACCAGTGATTCCCTACTAGCGGGAGGCGGCACAGATACGCAGTATTTT
. TRBJ2-7 TRBV2 many CASKRREEAYEQYF TGTGCCAGCAAGCGGAGGGAAGAAGCCTACGAGCAGTACTTC
. TRBJ1-5 TRBV29-1 . CSVGWSNQPQHF TGCAGCGTTGGGTGGAGCAATCAGCCCCAGCATTTT
TRBD1 TRBJ2-7 TRBV15 many CATSREPDRAYEQYF TGTGCCACCAGCAGAGAACCGGACAGGGCCTACGAGCAGTACTTC
TRBD2 TRBJ2-3 TRBV20-1 few CSARMEIAGGFTDTQYF TGCAGTGCTAGAATGGAGATAGCGGGGGGATTCACAGATACGCAGTATTTT
TRBD2 TRBJ2-2 TRBV4-3 . CASSPKRPGLAGGYTGELFF TGCGCCAGCAGCCCCAAGAGGCCGGGACTAGCGGGGGGATACACCGGGGAGCTGTTTTTT
. TRBJ1-6 TRBV5-1 few CASSLDILSNSPLHF TGCGCCAGCAGCTTGGACATCTTGTCCAATTCACCCCTCCACTTT
. TRBJ1-6 TRBV12-5 . CASGNSPVPLTSPLHF TGTGCTAGTGGAAACAGTCCAGTCCCCTTAACGTCACCCCTCCACTTT
. TRBJ1-5 TRBV12-3/TRBV12-4 few CASSWGGSNQPQHF TGTGCCAGCAGTTGGGGGGGGAGCAATCAGCCCCAGCATTTT
. TRBJ2-5 TRBV7-9 few CAIASGQETQYF TGTGCCATCGCAAGCGGCCAAGAGACCCAGTACTTC
TRBD2 TRBJ2-5 TRBV7-9 few CASSPTSGSLETQYF TGTGCCAGCAGCCCGACTAGCGGGAGTCTAGAGACCCAGTACTTC
. TRBJ1-1 TRBV20-1 few CSARDRGNGFNTEAFF TGCAGTGCTAGAGATCGGGGTAACGGATTTAACACTGAAGCTTTCTTT
. TRBJ1-1 TRBV10-3 few CAIRDLSGDTEAFF TGTGCCATCAGGGACCTTTCGGGGGACACTGAAGCTTTCTTT
. TRBJ2-1 TRBV12-3/TRBV12-4 . CASSYAGVQFF TGTGCCAGCAGTTATGCAGGGGTTCAGTTCTTC
. TRBJ1-2 TRBV2 many CASSEWRGNYGYTF TGTGCCAGCAGTGAATGGCGGGGAAACTATGGCTACACCTTC
. TRBJ1-1 TRBV15 few CATSRDGLMNTEAFF TGTGCCACCAGCAGAGACGGGTTGATGAACACTGAAGCTTTCTTT
TRBD2 TRBJ2-4 TRBV30 . CAWSPQREEGNIQYF TGTGCCTGGAGTCCGCAGCGGGAGGAGGGAAACATTCAGTACTTC
. TRBJ2-4 TRBV6-1 many CASSDLIIGVNIQYF TGTGCCAGCAGTGACTTAATAATCGGGGTAAACATTCAGTACTTC
TRBD1 TRBJ1-6 TRBV7-9 . CASSNVHRGPGTLHF TGTGCCAGCAGCAACGTACACAGGGGGCCAGGCACCCTCCACTTT
. TRBJ2-1 TRBV20-1 many CSARNRSSYNEQFF TGCAGTGCTAGGAACCGGAGCTCCTACAATGAGCAGTTCTTC
TRBD1 TRBJ1-2 TRBV20-1 few CSAVPGQAFWGYTF TGCAGTGCAGTCCCGGGACAGGCGTTTTGGGGCTACACCTTC
. TRBJ2-3 TRBV20-1 . CSASGSRSSTDTQYF TGCAGTGCTAGCGGCTCCAGATCTAGCACAGATACGCAGTATTTT
. TRBJ1-2 TRBV7-9 few CASSRESATNYGYTF TGTGCCAGCAGCAGGGAAAGTGCGACTAACTATGGCTACACCTTC
. TRBJ2-4 TRBV2 . CASTQQEAKNIQYF TGTGCCAGCACCCAACAGGAAGCCAAGAACATTCAGTACTTC
. TRBJ1-6 TRBV2 many CASTVNSPLHF TGTGCCAGCACCGTAAATTCACCCCTCCACTTT
. TRBJ2-7 TRBV6-1 many CASSGSETYEQYF TGTGCCAGCTCCGGCTCGGAAACCTACGAGCAGTACTTC
TRBD1 TRBJ1-1 TRBV2 many CASSADRVAWGTEAFF TGTGCCAGCAGCGCCGACAGGGTGGCGTGGGGCACTGAAGCTTTCTTT
. TRBJ2-7 TRBV28 few CASSPPVYSYEQYF TGTGCCAGCAGTCCCCCGGTGTACTCCTACGAGCAGTACTTC
. TRBJ2-1 TRBV10-2 . CASSDKDPNEQFF TGCGCCAGCAGTGACAAGGACCCGAATGAGCAGTTCTTC
TRBD1 TRBJ2-3 TRBV5-1 . CASTTGVTDTQYF TGCGCCAGCACCACAGGGGTCACAGATACGCAGTATTTT
TRBD2 TRBJ2-3 TRBV20-1 many CSASILAGGRTQYF TGCAGTGCTAGTATCCTAGCGGGGGGTCGTACGCAGTATTTT
TRBD1 TRBJ2-3 TRBV29-1 . CSVGGTGHTSTDTQYF TGCAGCGTTGGTGGGACAGGTCATACTAGCACAGATACGCAGTATTTT
TRBD1 TRBJ2-4 TRBV3-1 few CASSQRQGVKNIQYF TGTGCCAGCAGCCAACGTCAGGGGGTCAAAAACATTCAGTACTTC
TRBD1 TRBJ2-5 TRBV7-8 few CASSEQGAPETQYF TGTGCCAGCAGTGAACAGGGGGCCCCAGAGACCCAGTACTTC
. TRBJ2-5 TRBV20-1 many CSASMRETQYF TGCAGTGCTAGTATGCGGGAGACCCAGTACTTC
. TRBJ1-1 TRBV30 many CAWSPANTEAFF TGTGCCTGGAGTCCGGCGAACACTGAAGCTTTCTTT
. TRBJ2-5 TRBV4-1 . CASSHRLGPPRESETQYF TGCGCCAGCAGCCATCGCCTAGGGCCCCCGAGGGAGTCGGAGACCCAGTACTTC
. TRBJ1-2 TRBV12-3/TRBV12-4 many CASSPTSGLDGYTF TGTGCCAGCAGTCCCACTTCAGGGTTGGACGGCTACACCTTC
TRBD1 TRBJ2-1 TRBV18 . CASSPRGDRGRNEQFF TGTGCCAGCTCACCACGGGGGGACAGGGGGAGAAATGAGCAGTTCTTC
. TRBJ1-6 TRBV5-1 . CASSSYGWPDNSPLHF TGCGCCAGCAGCTCATATGGGTGGCCAGATAATTCACCCCTCCACTTT
TRBD1 TRBJ2-7 TRBV28 many CASSPSLDRRHEQYF TGTGCCAGCAGCCCTAGTTTGGACAGGCGGCACGAGCAGTACTTC
. TRBJ2-1 TRBV29-1 few CSSGEDYNEQFF TGCAGCTCTGGGGAGGACTACAATGAGCAGTTCTTC
. TRBJ2-2 TRBV19 . CASSITTPTGELFF TGTGCCAGTAGTATTACTACCCCCACCGGGGAGCTGTTTTTT
TRBD1 TRBJ1-1 TRBV10-3 . CAAGQGANTEAFF TGTGCCGCGGGACAGGGGGCGAACACTGAAGCTTTCTTT
TRBD1 TRBJ1-2 TRBV20-1 many CSARDAGTGEGYTF TGCAGTGCTAGAGATGCCGGGACAGGGGAGGGCTACACCTTC
. TRBJ2-1 TRBV6-5 few CASSYPLSSYNEQFF TGTGCCAGCAGTTACCCTCTAAGCTCCTACAATGAGCAGTTCTTC
TRBD2 TRBJ2-5 TRBV20-1 . CSARGAPWTSGRFQETQYF TGCAGTGCTAGAGGGGCCCCTTGGACTAGCGGGAGATTTCAAGAGACCCAGTACTTC
. TRBJ1-1 TRBV7-9 many CASSPGGPLNTEAFF TGTGCCAGCAGCCCGGGGGGTCCGCTGAACACTGAAGCTTTCTTT
. TRBJ2-1 TRBV6-5 many CASSYSTSTGSYNEQFF TGTGCCAGCAGTTACTCCACTAGCACTGGCTCCTACAATGAGCAGTTCTTC